This TCR beta chain originates from a study of immune cell composition in non-small cell lung cancer. Some clones are missing from TCRdb's copy, which holds only in-frame ones; the method was immunoSEQ multiplex PCR. The top ten hold over 8.5% of the sample, which has 4,000 to 5,000 clones, 80% to 90% seen once. The clonotype originates from a human donor with non-small cell lung cancer. Material for sequencing was lung tumor tissue.

CDR3 bases: TGCGCCAGCAGCTCCGGGACTAGCGGGACCGATGAGCAGTTCTTC. Translated: CASSSGTSGTDEQFF. This chain uses TRBV5-1 with TRBJ2-1; TRBD2 agrees at 13 bases. CDR3 length: 15 amino acids. The V and J ends lost 3 bases and 8 bases, in that order; junction bases with no gene match: 5. Germline V gene lookup returns CDR1 SGHRS and CDR2 YFSETQ.